Detailed here is one TCR beta chain. The sample is drawn from a study of control samples from healthy donors and cancer patients. This CDR3 comprises 12 residues. The V gene's germline CDR1 is GTSNPN and CDR2 SVGIG (reference sequence). V was shortened by 3 bases and J by 4 bases, with 9 bases between the two germline ends. The table came from immunoSEQ multiplex PCR; TCRdb's copy has only in-frame clones and leaves some out. The sample includes about 110,000 clones, 70% to 85% of them seen just once. The J gene is TRBJ1-2, the V gene TRBV30, with D hard to call. The TCR sequence derives from a young man in good health. The source material was blood. CDR3 sequence: CAWSRSSYGYTF. CDR3 bases: TGTGCCTGGAGCAGGTCCTCCTATGGCTACACCTTC.